Detailed here is one T cell receptor beta chain. This sample was taken from a study of control samples from healthy donors and cancer patients. Profiled with immunoSEQ multiplex PCR; TCRdb holds only in-frame clones, not every one. The sample has roughly 400,000 clones, 90% seen once. The V segment lost 5 bases and the J segment 7 bases; nucleotides outside the gene matches: 7. Germline loops: CDR1 SGHVS, CDR2 FQNEAQ. CDR3 length equals 14 residues. This clonotype was sampled from a man aged 40-50 years with head and neck cancer. Sequenced: PBMCs. This chain joins TRBV7-8 and TRBJ1-5; 8 bases match TRBD1. CDR3 sequence (DNA): TGTGCCAGCAGCCTGGGACAGGAAGACCAGCCCCAGCATTTT. Protein product: CASSLGQEDQPQHF.